This entry describes one TCR beta chain. With UMI labels, 5' RACE was used to prepare the TRB cDNA libraries. TCRdb reworked the 5' RACE reads into one entry per CDR3 protein, no DNA. This sample's table has tens of thousands of distinct CDR3 sequences. These data belong to a study of CXCR3-negative and CXCR3-positive naive CD8 T cells. Per the germline V gene, CDR1 is DFQATT and CDR2 is SNEGSKA (reference sequence). The CDR3 runs 15 residues. The chain carries TRBV20-1 and TRBJ1-1; the D call from TCRdb, TRBD1, cannot be confirmed without DNA. The sequence derives from a human donor in good health. Some clones in this sample may be carry-over from other donors' samples. Sequenced: naive CXCR3- CD8+ T cells from blood. Subset meaning: CD45RO-CCR7+CD27+CD95- naive CD8+ T cells lacking CXCR3 (TNR3-). The CDR3 sequence is CSATGGGIMNTEAFF.